The 24 T cell receptor beta chains listed next were all sequenced from one sample in a study of T cells after yellow fever vaccination. TCRdb redid the calling of the 5' RACE reads with MiXCR, one entry per CDR3 protein. This sample has 50,000 or so distinct CDR3 sequences, with 7% to 8.5% found just once. Sequenced material: CD8+ T cells sorted from PBMCs, taken around 14 days after the first yellow fever vaccination. The receptors were gathered from a man aged 18 to 30 who received the YFV17D yellow fever vaccine.

There are many counts of this clonotype. The gene calls are TRBV4-1 and TRBJ2-1, with 9 positions matching TRBD2. This CDR3 has 14 residues. V dropped 3 bases and J dropped 8; count of bases not matched to a gene: 5. The germline V gene encodes CDR1 MGHRA and CDR2 YSYEKL. CDR3 protein: CASSQVLAGDEQFF. CDR3 nucleotide sequence: TGCGCCAGCAGCCAGGTCTTAGCGGGGGATGAGCAGTTCTTC.

This clonotype was counted at least ten times. V is TRBV11-2 and J is TRBJ2-7, with D hard to call. The CDR3 loop spans 13 amino acids. V was clipped by 6 bases and J by 5 bases, with 14 bases between them. Germline CDR1 is SGHAT and CDR2 is FQNNGV. The CDR3 coding sequence is TGTGCCAGCAGTTACCCCAATCAGAACGAGCAGTACTTC. It yields the protein CASSYPNQNEQYF.

This clonotype has ten or more counts. This chain connects TRBV5-1 to TRBJ2-3; TRBD2 matches 9 bases. The CDR3 covers 17 residues. V lost 0 bases and J lost 2; bases outside the gene matches: 7. Germline loops: CDR1 SGHRS, CDR2 YFSETQ. The CDR3 protein is CASSLALAGYDTDTQYF. The DNA for the CDR3 is TGCGCCAGCAGCTTGGCCCTAGCGGGGTACGACACAGATACGCAGTATTTT.

Many counts were recorded for this clonotype. The chain recombines TRBV29-1 with TRBJ1-3; D gene unclear. Trimming took off 0 bases at V and 4 bases at J, with 7 bases between the two ends. Germline lookup yields CDR1 SQVTM and CDR2 ANQGSEA. The CDR3 runs 13 residues. The CDR3 DNA is TGCAGCGTTGAAGAATTCTACGGAAACACCATATATTTT. Protein: CSVEEFYGNTIYF.

CDR3 amino acids: CASSLTGGSNQPQHF. The CDR3 DNA is TGTGCCAGTAGCCTGACAGGGGGTAGCAATCAGCCCCAGCATTTT. V gene TRBV19 combines with J gene TRBJ1-5; 9 bases are a match to TRBD1. The CDR3 is 15 residues long. V was clipped by 6 bases and J by 0 bases; unmatched bases: 3. Germline V lookup: CDR1 LNHDA, CDR2 SQIVND (reference sequence).

This clonotype was recorded at least ten times. The chain links TRBV20-1 to TRBJ2-7, with D maybe TRBD1 (6 bases). The CDR3 runs 14 residues. Germline loops: CDR1 DFQATT, CDR2 SNEGSKA (reference sequence). V was cut by 0 bases and J by 2 bases, with 11 bases left in between. The CDR3 is CSAREGAGAYEQYV. As DNA, the CDR3 is TGCAGTGCTAGAGAGGGGGCAGGGGCCTACGAGCAGTACGTC.

In the case of this clonotype: One base away lies a much larger clone, so this may be a sequencing read error. The chain uses TRBV13 and TRBJ2-1; TRBD1 matches 8 bases. The CDR3 sequence is 14 residues long. Looked up from germline, CDR1 is PRHDT and CDR2 is FYEKMQ (reference sequence). The V gene end was trimmed by 5 bases and the J gene end by 4 bases; junction bases not matched to a gene: 4. The chain's CDR3 is CASSGTGPYNEQFF. The CDR3 nucleotides are TGTGCCAGCAGCGGGACAGGCCCTTACAATGAGCAGTTCTTC.

This clonotype was observed at least ten times. The chain has TRBV20-1 and TRBJ1-1; D gene uncertain. Germline CDR1 is DFQATT and CDR2 is SNEGSKA (reference sequence). V was clipped by 0 bases and J by 3 bases, with 17 bases between them. The CDR3 length is 16 residues. For the CDR3, the DNA is TGCAGTGCTAGAGACGGGTGGCGGCTCTTGTACACTGAAGCTTTCTTT. Its translation is CSARDGWRLLYTEAFF.

This clonotype was seen ten or more times. The chain links TRBV27 to TRBJ1-2; D uncertain. This CDR3 is built from 15 residues. Germline CDR1 is MNHEY and CDR2 is SMNVEV (reference sequence). V was cut by 8 bases and J by 7 bases, with 23 bases left in between. DNA for the CDR3: TGTGCCAGCCTCCCCACCCGAGGGCCCCGAGGTGGCTACACCTTC. Translation gives CASLPTRGPRGGYTF.

This clonotype was seen at least ten times. The chain recombines TRBV19 with TRBJ2-7, with D perhaps matching TRBD1 or TRBD2 (5 bases each). The CDR3 runs to 13 residues. Trimming shortened V by 6 bases and J by 5 bases, and 14 bases separated the two germline ends. Looked up from germline, CDR1 is LNHDA and CDR2 is SQIVND (reference sequence). The CDR3: CASRSGAADEQYF. The CDR3 nucleotides are TGTGCCAGTAGATCCGGGGCGGCCGACGAGCAGTACTTC.

This clonotype was picked up many times. This chain joins TRBV3-1 and TRBJ1-1, with D possibly being TRBD1 (5 bases). Trimming took off 0 bases at V and 3 bases at J, with 8 bases between the two ends. This CDR3 is built from 14 residues. Germline assignment: CDR1 LGHDT and CDR2 YNNKEL (reference sequence). CDR3 protein: CASSQEGVYTEAFF. The CDR3 bases are TGTGCCAGCAGCCAAGAAGGGGTTTACACTGAAGCTTTCTTT.

About this clonotype: The germline gene is not matched at one end of the junction; a read error may be the cause. The rearrangement joins TRBV13 to TRBJ2-2; 7 positions agree with TRBD2. Germline assignment: CDR1 PRHDT and CDR2 FYEKMQ (reference sequence). CDR3 length: 15 amino acids. The CDR3 DNA is TGTGCCAGCAGCTTAGGCCCTAGCGAGGCGCGGGAGCTGGTTTTT. Protein product: CASSLGPSEARELVF.

There are many counts of this clonotype. The chain recombines TRBV4-2 with TRBJ2-3; D uncertain. This CDR3 has 14 residues. V dropped 0 bases and J dropped 6 bases, with 10 bases sitting between them. CDR1 is LGHNA and CDR2 is YNFKEQ in the germline V gene. This CDR3 is CASSQDRPRDTQYF. In DNA, the CDR3 is TGTGCCAGCAGCCAAGATAGGCCACGGGATACGCAGTATTTT.

This clonotype appeared many times. The chain is built from TRBV7-9 and TRBJ2-1, with a weak D call TRBD1 (6 bases). V lost 3 bases to trimming and J lost 7 bases, with 7 bases between them. Germline V gives CDR1 SEHNR, CDR2 FQNEAQ (reference sequence). This CDR3 region has 12 residues. CDR3 nucleotide sequence: TGTGCCAGCAGCTTCAGGGGAAATGAGCAGTTCTTC. Translated: CASSFRGNEQFF.

This clonotype was observed many times. The V gene is TRBV29-1, the J gene TRBJ2-1; D uncertain. This CDR3 spans 13 amino acids. In germline, CDR1 is SQVTM, CDR2 ANQGSEA. V lost 2 bases, J lost 7 bases, and 12 bases lay in between. The CDR3 nucleotides read TGCAGCGTTGAATCTCCCGGAAGAAATGAGCAGTTCTTC. The encoded protein is CSVESPGRNEQFF.

This clonotype was counted at least ten times. The J gene is TRBJ2-3, the V gene TRBV9; 8 bases map to TRBD2. J lost 2 bases, V lost 4 bases, and 15 bases had no gene match. From germline, CDR1 is SGDLS and CDR2 YYNGEE. CDR3 length: 18 residues. CDR3 region: CASSPLFRGGADTDTQYF. In nucleotides, the CDR3 is TGTGCCAGCAGCCCCCTCTTCCGGGGGGGGGCCGACACAGATACGCAGTATTTT.

This clonotype has a count of ten or more. The gene calls are TRBV5-6 and TRBJ2-7; the D is unclear. V dropped 2 bases and J dropped 0 bases, with 6 bases sitting between them. The germline gives CDR1 SGHDT, CDR2 YYEEEE. The CDR3 is 13 amino acids. The CDR3 protein is CASSFGTSYEQYF. CDR3 DNA: TGTGCCAGCAGCTTCGGCACCTCCTACGAGCAGTACTTC. The full variable domain, its missing parts supplied by reference TRBV5-6 and TRBJ2-7, is DAGVTQSPTHLIKTRGQQVTLRCSPKSGHDTVSWYQQALGQGPQFIFQYYEEEERQRGNFPDRFSGHQFPNYSSELNVNALLLGDSALYLCASSFGTSYEQYFGPGTRLTVT.

This sequence joins TRBV5-4 and TRBJ2-2; TRBD1 might be the D (6 bases). V was pared by 9 bases and J by 7 bases, with 19 bases between. Germline V gives CDR1 SGHNT, CDR2 YYREEE (reference sequence). This CDR3 region has 14 residues. CDR3 region: CAMSPGVLCGELFF. CDR3 nucleotides: TGTGCCATGAGCCCAGGGGTGCTTTGCGGGGAGCTGTTTTTT. Drawing the rest from reference TRBV5-4 and TRBJ2-2, the complete variable domain is ETGVTQSPTHLIKTRGQQVTLRCSSQSGHNTVSWYQQALGQGPQFIFQYYREEENGRGNFPPRFSGLQFPNYSSELNVNALELDDSALYLCAMSPGVLCGELFFGEGSRLTVL.

This clonotype was recorded at least ten times. The CDR3 sequence is CASSRYGTLYNEQFF. Here the CDR3 DNA reads TGTGCCAGCAGCCGCTACGGGACACTTTACAATGAGCAGTTCTTC. The rearrangement joins TRBV7-8 to TRBJ2-1, with D perhaps TRBD1 (6 bases). The CDR3 extends over 15 amino acids. The V end lost 5 bases, the J end lost 4 bases, and 15 bases lay between the germline ends. The V gene's germline CDR1 is SGHVS and CDR2 FQNEAQ.

This clonotype was seen just once. The V and J genes are TRBV20-1 and TRBJ2-1, with 13 bases that match TRBD2. V lost 5 bases, J lost 6 bases, and 10 bases stayed unmatched. CDR3 length: 16 residues. Germline assignment: CDR1 DFQATT and CDR2 SNEGSKA (reference sequence). CDR3: CSAQAAGTSGVNEQFF. Written as DNA, the CDR3 is TGCAGTGCTCAAGCCGCCGGGACTAGCGGGGTCAATGAGCAGTTCTTC.

This clonotype has at least ten counts. The chain joins TRBV12-3 or TRBV12-4 to TRBJ2-1; TRBD2 matches 8 bases. CDR3 size: 15 residues. V lost 10 bases, J lost 0 bases, and 8 bases stayed unmatched. CDR3 residues: CATRGRGGSYNEQFF. Written as DNA, the CDR3 is TGTGCCACCAGGGGACGGGGGGGCTCCTACAATGAGCAGTTCTTC.

This clonotype was observed at least ten times. The V gene is TRBV4-2, the J gene TRBJ1-6, with no clear D. CDR1 LGHNA and CDR2 YNFKEQ come from the germline V gene. The V and J ends lost 0 bases and 13 bases respectively, with 16 bases between them. The CDR3 is 15 amino acids. The CDR3 loop is CASSQDPGPEEPLHF. The CDR3 DNA sequence: TGTGCCAGCAGCCAAGATCCCGGTCCGGAGGAGCCCCTCCACTTT.

This clonotype was seen many times. The chain couples TRBV10-3 to TRBJ2-2; tentatively, D is TRBD1 or TRBD2 (5 bases each). Trimming shortened V by 5 bases and J by 2 bases, and 12 bases separated the two germline ends. This CDR3 is built from 15 residues. Germline CDR1 reads ENHRY; CDR2 reads SYGVKD. CDR3 sequence (DNA): TGTGCCATCAGTCTTGGGACGCTAAACACCGGGGAGCTGTTTTTT. This gives the protein CAISLGTLNTGELFF.

This clonotype was counted many times. The V call is TRBV25-1, the J call TRBJ1-1, with a weak D call TRBD1 (6 bases). The CDR3 totals 15 residues. Germline V gene data show CDR1 as MGHDK and CDR2 as SYGVNS. The V and J ends lost 3 bases and 6 bases respectively, with 17 bases between them. In nucleotides, the CDR3 is TGTGCCAGCAGTGACCGACAGGCTCGGTTCCCTGAAGCTTTCTTT. This gives the protein CASSDRQARFPEAFF.